The next 17 T cell receptor beta chains were all read from a single sample in a study of blood T cell repertoires in COVID-19. Sequencing used immunoSEQ multiplex PCR; TCRdb keeps in-frame clones, though not all of them. The data show under 300,000 clones, roughly nine tenths seen once. The specimen sequenced was peripheral blood. All receptors come from a woman aged 30 to 39 with COVID-19, enrolled during active disease.

The sample holds a few counts of this clone. The V call is TRBV6-5, the J call TRBJ1-1; no reliable D call. Germline CDR1 MNHEY, CDR2 SVGAGI. Trimming left V 0 bases short and J 4 bases short, with 12 bases between. The CDR3 loop spans 15 amino acids. CDR3 loop: CASSYSRGLATEAFF. The CDR3 DNA is TGTGCCAGCAGTTACTCCAGAGGTCTGGCCACTGAAGCTTTCTTT.

The chain combines TRBV5-6 with TRBJ2-1; 9 nucleotides match TRBD2. Germline CDR1 is SGHDT and CDR2 is YYEEEE. Trimming at V came to 1 base and at J to 4 bases, leaving 3 bases not matched to a gene. CDR3 length equals 15 residues. In nucleotides, the CDR3 is TGTGCCAGCAGCTTGCGGCTAGCGGGGTACAATGAGCAGTTCTTC. As protein: CASSLRLAGYNEQFF. Full variable domain (rest looked up from reference TRBV5-6 and TRBJ2-1): DAGVTQSPTHLIKTRGQQVTLRCSPKSGHDTVSWYQQALGQGPQFIFQYYEEEERQRGNFPDRFSGHQFPNYSSELNVNALLLGDSALYLCASSLRLAGYNEQFFGPGTRLTVL.

This clone was detected only a few times. V gene TRBV19 combines with J gene TRBJ2-7; maybe TRBD2 (5 bases). V lost 5 bases, J lost 0 bases, and 17 bases lay in between. Germline lookup yields CDR1 LNHDA and CDR2 SQIVND (reference sequence). This CDR3 spans 16 amino acids. The CDR3: CASSPFGGPISYEQYF. CDR3 DNA sequence: TGTGCCAGTAGTCCATTCGGCGGGCCGATCTCCTACGAGCAGTACTTC.

The chain combines TRBV5-6 with TRBJ2-2, with D hard to call. The germline gives CDR1 SGHDT, CDR2 YYEEEE. The CDR3 is made up of 14 amino acids. Deletions cut 5 bases from V and 1 base from J, with 9 bases between. Here the CDR3 reads CASSPSLNTGELFF. CDR3 bases: TGTGCCAGCAGTCCGTCACTGAACACCGGGGAGCTGTTTTTT. Combining the CDR3 with reference TRBV5-6 and TRBJ2-2 gives the whole variable domain DAGVTQSPTHLIKTRGQQVTLRCSPKSGHDTVSWYQQALGQGPQFIFQYYEEEERQRGNFPDRFSGHQFPNYSSELNVNALLLGDSALYLCASSPSLNTGELFFGEGSRLTVL.

This chain connects TRBV9 to TRBJ2-3, with D possibly being TRBD2 (5 bases). Trimming pared 1 base from V and 1 base from J, leaving 13 bases between. CDR1 and CDR2 (germline): SGDLS, YYNGEE. This CDR3 contains 16 residues. The CDR3 DNA sequence: TGTGCCAGCAGCGTATATCGGGGTTCGGGCACAGATACGCAGTATTTT. It translates to CASSVYRGSGTDTQYF.

In its sample, this clone was seen once. CDR3 sequence: CAWSAQGVREKLFF. The CDR3 DNA sequence: TGTGCCTGGAGCGCTCAGGGGGTACGGGAAAAACTGTTTTTT. The rearrangement joins TRBV30 to TRBJ1-4, with 7 bases that match TRBD1. This CDR3 region has 14 residues. The germline V gene encodes CDR1 GTSNPN and CDR2 SVGIG (reference sequence). Unmatched junction bases numbered 9, after V lost 3 bases and J lost 8 bases.

The CDR3 reads CASSSPGRGESYEQYF. The CDR3 nucleotides are TGCGCCAGCAGCTCCCCGGGGCGGGGAGAAAGCTACGAGCAGTACTTC. V usage is TRBV5-1 and J usage is TRBJ2-7, with D perhaps TRBD2 (6 bases). This CDR3 is built from 16 residues. The V gene's germline CDR1 is SGHRS and CDR2 YFSETQ. Trimming removed 3 bases at V and 3 bases at J, with 19 bases between.

The rearrangement links TRBV18 to TRBJ2-1, with D possibly being TRBD2 (6 bases). Germline V gene lookup returns CDR1 KGHSH and CDR2 LQKENI. V lost 10 bases, J lost 10 bases, and 23 bases lay in between. This CDR3 is 14 amino acids long. CDR3 DNA sequence: TGTGCCACCACACTAGCTGGGGCCTTAGGGGAGCAGTTCTTC. It translates to CATTLAGALGEQFF.

The chain combines TRBV2 with TRBJ2-7, with 8 bases identical to TRBD1. V shed 10 bases and J 3 bases; nucleotides not matched to a gene: 8. CDR1 is SNHLY, CDR2 FYNNEI, per germline. The CDR3 contains 13 residues. DNA for the CDR3: TGTGCCATCTGGACAGGGTCGGGCTACGAGCAGTACTTC. Protein product: CAIWTGSGYEQYF. The full variable domain, its missing parts supplied by reference TRBV2 and TRBJ2-7, is EPEVTQTPSHQVTQMGQEVILRCVPISNHLYFYWYRQILGQKVEFLVSFYNNEISEKSEIFDDQFSVERPDGSNFTLKIRSTKLEDSAMYFCAIWTGSGYEQYFGPGTRLTVT.

The chain combines TRBV6-4 with TRBJ1-1; D not certain. The CDR3 consists of 13 residues. The V gene lost 5 bases and the J gene lost 5 bases, with 12 bases spanning the gap. In germline, CDR1 is MRHNA, CDR2 SNTAGT. CDR3: CASSQSRGTEAFF. The CDR3, as DNA: TGTGCCAGCAGTCAATCTCGGGGAACTGAAGCTTTCTTT.

CDR3 nucleotides: TGCGCCAGCAGCCAACCCCGGGACAGCTCCGAGCAGTACTTC. It codes for CASSQPRDSSEQYF. The V and J genes are TRBV4-1 and TRBJ2-7, with 7 bases fitting TRBD1. The CDR3 covers 14 residues. The V and J ends lost 2 bases and 6 bases, in that order; junction bases with no gene match: 7. Germline values: CDR1 MGHRA, CDR2 YSYEKL.

The chain joins TRBV2 to TRBJ1-2, with 9 bases that match TRBD1. The CDR3 consists of 14 residues. The junction had 7 bases not matched to a gene; V was cut back by 7 bases and J by 4 bases. Germline CDR1 and CDR2: SNHLY and FYNNEI. The CDR3 is CASTAGDRAYGYTF. The CDR3 DNA follows: TGTGCCAGCACTGCCGGGGACAGGGCCTATGGCTACACCTTC.

The gene calls are TRBV6-1 and TRBJ2-7; TRBD1 aligns across 7 bases. Germline loops: CDR1 MNHNS, CDR2 SASEGT. There are 15 residues in the CDR3. The ends lost 6 bases at V and 1 base at J; junction bases unmatched: 9. CDR3 in DNA: TGTGCCAGCAGGGACAGGTTTTACTGGTCCTACGAGCAGTACTTC. It yields the protein CASRDRFYWSYEQYF.

V usage is TRBV7-9 and J usage is TRBJ2-3; D ambiguous. Germline CDR1 SEHNR, CDR2 FQNEAQ (reference sequence). The CDR3 is 13 amino acids. Trimming took off 5 bases at V and 4 bases at J, with 10 bases between the two ends. For the CDR3, the DNA is TGTGCCAGCAGCCTCGCGGTTGCAGATACGCAGTATTTT. It is translated as CASSLAVADTQYF.

The gene calls are TRBV5-5 and TRBJ1-2; possibly TRBD1 for D (5 bases). V was trimmed by 4 bases and J by 5 bases, leaving 9 bases between them. The germline V gene encodes CDR1 SGHKS and CDR2 YYEKEE (reference sequence). This CDR3 has 12 amino acids. The CDR3 loop reads CASSHDSYGYTF. DNA of the CDR3: TGTGCCAGCAGCCACGACAGTTATGGCTACACCTTC.

The J gene is TRBJ1-5, the V gene TRBV19, with D possibly matching TRBD1 (5 bases). Trimming pared 5 bases from V and 2 bases from J, leaving 13 bases between. CDR1 LNHDA and CDR2 SQIVND come from the germline V gene (reference sequence). The CDR3 runs 15 residues. CDR3 loop: CASSAQATGNQPQHF. The CDR3 region has the DNA TGTGCCAGTAGTGCGCAAGCGACAGGCAATCAGCCCCAGCATTTT.

V gene TRBV27 combines with J gene TRBJ1-2; D may be TRBD1 (5 bases). The CDR3 sequence is 15 residues long. Germline CDR1 reads MNHEY; CDR2 reads SMNVEV (reference sequence). V lost 4 bases to trimming and J lost 0 bases, with 12 bases between them. CDR3 region: CASSWSTASNYGYTF. DNA of the CDR3: TGTGCCAGCAGTTGGTCGACAGCCTCTAACTATGGCTACACCTTC.